This T cell receptor (beta chain) originates from a study of tumor-infiltrating lymphocytes in primary liver carcinoma. Study background: Productive TCRbeta read counts per sample ran from roughly 3.4 to 7.5 million and were similar across tissue types. Study observations and caveats: Tumor region pairs outstripped tumor-adjacent and tumor-blood pairs in overlap. The proportion of top clones found throughout all five tumor regions was only about 7.5-25%.

TCR beta cDNA was reverse-transcribed from around 0.55 ug of total RNA. The reaction used a constant-region primer and ProtoScript II reverse transcriptase. Libraries for TCR beta were built through three nested multiplex PCR rounds, which together made up a slightly modified ARM-PCR procedure. TCRdb processed the multiplex PCR reads anew with MiXCR; each CDR3 protein has one entry. The table includes about 99,000 distinct CDR3 sequences, more than 60% detected once. Worth noting for this clonotype: Its cognate antigen is unknown. A much larger clone is a single base away; this may be a read error.

For each extraction, RNA and DNA were obtained together from around 20-30 mg of unsorted bulk tissue. Primary liver carcinoma in the patients was surgically resected. Sequencing was performed on liver tumor tissue from sampling region 5. Subset of the sample: tumor region T5, tumor centre. The sequence was obtained from a woman aged 55-75 years with primary liver carcinoma and hepatitis B virus infection.

The CDR3 DNA follows: TGTGCCACCAGTGATAGGGGACAGAGAAGAACCGGGGAGCTGTTTTTT. Protein: CATSDRGQRRTGELFF. This sequence joins TRBV24-1 and TRBJ2-2; 7 positions agree with TRBD1. V gave up 3 bases and J gave up 5 bases; unmatched junction bases: 8. CDR1 and CDR2 from the germline V gene are KGHDR and SFDVKD. This CDR3 contains 16 residues.